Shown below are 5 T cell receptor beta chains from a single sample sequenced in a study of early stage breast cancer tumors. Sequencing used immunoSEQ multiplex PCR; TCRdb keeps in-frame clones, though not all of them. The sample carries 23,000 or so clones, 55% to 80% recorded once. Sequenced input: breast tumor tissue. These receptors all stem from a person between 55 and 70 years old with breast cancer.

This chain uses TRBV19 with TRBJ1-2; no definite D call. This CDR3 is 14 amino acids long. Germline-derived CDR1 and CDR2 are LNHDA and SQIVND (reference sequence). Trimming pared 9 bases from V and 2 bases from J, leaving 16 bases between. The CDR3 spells CASGLGGVNYGYTF. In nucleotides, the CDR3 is TGTGCCAGCGGACTGGGCGGGGTGAACTATGGCTACACCTTC.

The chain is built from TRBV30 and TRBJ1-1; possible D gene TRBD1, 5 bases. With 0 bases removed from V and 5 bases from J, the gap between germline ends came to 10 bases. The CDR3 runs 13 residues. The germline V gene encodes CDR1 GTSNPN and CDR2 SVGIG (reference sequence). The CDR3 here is CAWSVGAGTEAFF. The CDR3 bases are TGTGCCTGGAGTGTAGGGGCTGGGACTGAAGCTTTCTTT.

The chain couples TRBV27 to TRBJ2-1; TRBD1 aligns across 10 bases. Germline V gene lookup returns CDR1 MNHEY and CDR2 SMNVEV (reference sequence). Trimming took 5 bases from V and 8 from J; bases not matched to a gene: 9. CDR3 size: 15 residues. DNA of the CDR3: TGTGCCAGCAGTCAGACGACAGGGGGCTGGGATGAGCAGTTCTTC. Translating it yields CASSQTTGGWDEQFF.

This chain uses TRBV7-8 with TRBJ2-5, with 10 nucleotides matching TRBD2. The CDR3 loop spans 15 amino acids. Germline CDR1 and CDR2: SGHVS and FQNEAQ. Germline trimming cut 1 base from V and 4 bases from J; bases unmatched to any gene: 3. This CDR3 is CASSLVGLARETQYF. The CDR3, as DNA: TGTGCCAGCAGCTTAGTGGGACTAGCGAGAGAGACCCAGTACTTC.

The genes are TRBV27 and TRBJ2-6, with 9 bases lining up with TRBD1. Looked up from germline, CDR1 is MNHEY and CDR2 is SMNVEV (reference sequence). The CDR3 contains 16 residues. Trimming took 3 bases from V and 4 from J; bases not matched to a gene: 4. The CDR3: CASSFHRGQGANVLTF. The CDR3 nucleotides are TGTGCCAGCAGTTTTCACAGGGGGCAAGGGGCCAACGTCCTGACTTTC.